The sequence of this T cell receptor beta chain was determined in a study of CD8+CD57+ T cells in acquired aplastic anemia. Study-wide results and limits: In CD8+ cells, Simpson's diversity showed no significant difference between patients and controls.

Genomic DNA provided the template from which TCR beta VDJ and CDR3 profiles were obtained. TCRdb itself ran the reads through MiXCR, one entry per CDR3 protein. Of 200,000 or so distinct CDR3 sequences detected, under 55% appear once; the ten largest clones hold around 9.7%. This clonotype came up once. The antigen is unknown. Given a much more abundant clone one base away, this may be a read error. Germline V gives CDR1 SGHTA, CDR2 FQGTGA. Deletions cut 0 bases from V and 3 bases from J, with 18 bases between. The CDR3 loop spans 18 amino acids. In patients chosen for sequencing, flow cytometry had shown CD8+CD57+ cell expansion. The enrolled patients all had severe acquired aplastic anemia. No patient had been given any therapy when blood was sampled.

Sample: sorted CD4+, CD8+, or CD8+CD57+ T cells (not recorded which) from PBMCs. The source is a human donor with aplastic anemia. The chain employs TRBV7-3 and TRBJ2-1; D perhaps matches TRBD2 (5 bases). The CDR3 region has the DNA TGTGCCAGCAGCTTAACGCCCCAACTAGTAAGAGACTACAATGAGCAGTTCTTC. This encodes CASSLTPQLVRDYNEQFF.